Listed below are T cell receptor beta chains from one sample, sequenced in a study of blood T cell repertoires in COVID-19. Profiling relied on immunoSEQ multiplex PCR, and the TCRdb table lists in-frame clones only, not all of them. Of about 150,000 clones in the sample, about four fifths were seen once. Sequenced input: peripheral blood. The origin of the receptors is a woman aged 80 or over with COVID-19, enrolled during active disease. Each CDR3 is given with its conserved first and last residue. Each record gives: D gene, clone size, J gene, V gene, CDR3 protein, CDR3 DNA. D genes are given only for firm matches. Clone size, where shown, is once, few, many, or a class for clones that have expanded.

TRBD1 | NA | TRBJ1-2 | TRBV10-3 | CAIRLSGTGGNGYTF | TGTGCCATCCGCCTCTCTGGGACAGGGGGAAATGGCTACACCTTC
TRBD1 | NA | TRBJ1-2 | TRBV5-8 | CASSILQGIYGYTF | TGTGCCAGCAGCATACTACAGGGGATTTATGGCTACACCTTC
TRBD2 | NA | TRBJ2-7 | TRBV18 | CASSSTSVYEQYF | TGTGCCAGCTCATCTACTAGCGTTTACGAGCAGTACTTC
NA | NA | TRBJ2-6 | TRBV3-1/TRBV3-2 | CASSSPWRGTFSGANVLTF | TGTGCCAGCAGCTCCCCGTGGCGGGGTACCTTCTCTGGGGCCAACGTCCTGACTTTC
TRBD1 | NA | TRBJ2-7 | TRBV6-6 | CASSRAVTGFPREQYF | TGTGCCAGCAGTCGGGCAGTGACAGGGTTCCCCCGCGAGCAGTACTTC
NA | once | TRBJ1-3 | TRBV5-1 | CASTPSGTGNTIYF | TGCGCCAGCACCCCCTCGGGGACTGGAAACACCATATATTTT
NA | NA | TRBJ2-3 | TRBV5-1 | CASSLDPDRSARGYF | TGCGCCAGCAGCTTGGATCCTGACAGGTCGGCCCGTGGTTATTTT
TRBD1 | NA | TRBJ1-2 | TRBV27 | CASSLTPTGKTYGYTF | TGTGCCAGCAGTTTAACTCCGACAGGGAAAACTTATGGCTACACCTTC
NA | NA | TRBJ2-1 | TRBV7-3 | CASSSQVYNEQFF | TGTGCCAGCAGCTCCCAGGTTTACAATGAGCAGTTCTTC
TRBD2 | once | TRBJ2-1 | TRBV5-1 | CASSSGVLAGGAGQFF | TGCGCCAGCAGCAGCGGCGTACTAGCGGGAGGCGCTGGCCAGTTCTTC
TRBD2 | NA | TRBJ2-1 | TRBV3-1/TRBV3-2 | CASSQVGGLAGSSYNEQFF | TGTGCCAGCAGCCAAGTTGGGGGACTAGCGGGTAGCTCCTACAATGAGCAGTTCTTC
NA | NA | TRBJ1-2 | TRBV28 | CASSLGGTPRGYGYTF | TGTGCCAGCAGTTTGGGGGGGACACCTAGGGGCTATGGCTACACCTTC
TRBD1 | NA | TRBJ2-7 | TRBV19 | CASSITTGDYEQYF | TGTGCCAGTAGTATCACGACAGGGGACTACGAGCAGTACTTC
NA | NA | TRBJ2-2 | TRBV6-5 | CASSYRGYTGELFF | TGTGCCAGCAGTTACCGGGGGTACACCGGGGAGCTGTTTTTT
TRBD1 | NA | TRBJ1-1 | TRBV2 | CASSRTGRIGTEAFF | TGTGCCAGCAGCCGGACAGGGAGAATCGGCACTGAAGCTTTCTTT
TRBD2 | few | TRBJ2-7 | TRBV7-2 | CASSLLAGGYEQYF | TGTGCCAGCAGCTTACTAGCGGGGGGCTACGAGCAGTACTTC
NA | NA | TRBJ2-2 | TRBV18 | CASSRQVAGELFF | TGTGCCAGCTCACGCCAGGTGGCCGGGGAGCTGTTTTTT
TRBD1 | NA | TRBJ2-7 | TRBV27 | CASSLTGTGNEQYF | TGTGCCAGCAGTTTAACCGGGACAGGGAACGAGCAGTACTTC
NA | NA | TRBJ1-5 | TRBV3-1/TRBV3-2 | CASSQGAGVDQPQHF | TGTGCCAGCAGCCAAGGAGCGGGGGTGGATCAGCCCCAGCATTTT
NA | NA | TRBJ1-2 | TRBV27 | CASSLAPAGVYGYTF | TGTGCCAGCAGTTTAGCCCCTGCGGGGGTCTATGGCTACACCTTC
NA | NA | TRBJ2-2 | TRBV13 | CASSLRRTVNGELFF | TGTGCCAGCAGCTTACGTAGGACAGTAAACGGGGAGCTGTTTTTT
NA | NA | TRBJ1-2 | TRBV18 | CASSPPSGWKGYTF | TGTGCCAGCTCACCACCATCGGGGTGGAAAGGCTACACCTTC
TRBD1 | NA | TRBJ2-7 | TRBV4-3 | CASSQDDRVYEQYF | TGCGCCAGCAGCCAAGATGACAGGGTCTACGAGCAGTACTTC
NA | once | TRBJ1-1 | TRBV2 | CASRSRERNTEAFF | TGTGCCAGCAGGTCGCGGGAAAGGAACACTGAAGCTTTCTTT
NA | NA | TRBJ1-5 | TRBV19 | CASRQTHSGLIEPQHF | TGTGCCAGTAGGCAGACTCACTCGGGGTTAATTGAGCCCCAGCATTTT
TRBD1 | NA | TRBJ2-2 | TRBV19 | CASSIRTGGSGELFF | TGTGCCAGTAGTATTCGGACAGGGGGCTCCGGGGAGCTGTTTTTT
NA | NA | TRBJ1-5 | TRBV10-3 | CAIRNDRSGQPQHF | TGTGCCATCAGGAATGACAGGAGTGGGCAGCCCCAGCATTTT
NA | NA | TRBJ2-2 | TRBV12-3/TRBV12-4 | CASSFGGGLFF | TGTGCCAGCAGTTTCGGGGGAGGGCTGTTTTTT
NA | once | TRBJ2-3 | TRBV9 | CASSVGLAGGNTQYF | TGTGCCAGCAGCGTAGGGCTGGCCGGGGGTAATACGCAGTATTTT
TRBD1 | NA | TRBJ2-7 | TRBV30 | CAWEDRVVYEQYF | TGTGCCTGGGAGGACAGGGTAGTCTACGAGCAGTACTTC
TRBD1 | NA | TRBJ1-1 | TRBV30 | CAWSHSTGRTFF | TGTGCCTGGAGTCATTCGACAGGGAGGACTTTCTTT
TRBD2 | NA | TRBJ2-3 | TRBV9 | CASRRGGRGSTDTQYF | TGTGCCAGCAGGCGGGGGGGCAGGGGCAGCACAGATACGCAGTATTTT
NA | NA | TRBJ1-6 | TRBV7-9 | CASSSTSKGDNSPLHF | TGTGCCAGCAGCTCAACGTCCAAGGGAGATAATTCACCCCTCCACTTT
TRBD2 | NA | TRBJ2-7 | TRBV7-9 | CASSFPTSGSTSAYEQYF | TGTGCCAGCAGCTTCCCGACTAGCGGGTCCACCAGTGCGTACGAGCAGTACTTC
TRBD1 | NA | TRBJ2-2 | TRBV6-5 | CASSRQGNGELFF | TGTGCCAGCAGCCGACAGGGGAACGGGGAGCTGTTTTTT
NA | NA | TRBJ2-7 | TRBV19 | CASSRFADPKSYEQYF | TGTGCCAGTAGTCGATTCGCGGATCCGAAAAGCTACGAGCAGTACTTC
NA | NA | TRBJ1-2 | TRBV28 | CASSPNQGPTGGYTF | TGTGCCAGCAGTCCTAACCAGGGGCCCACAGGAGGCTACACCTTC
NA | few | TRBJ2-1 | TRBV6-5 | CASSHGTAGQGEQFF | TGTGCCAGCAGCCACGGGACAGCGGGTCAGGGTGAGCAGTTCTTC
NA | NA | TRBJ2-2 | TRBV21-1 | CATLMGAYTGELFF | TGTGCCACCCTAATGGGGGCGTACACCGGGGAGCTGTTTTTT
NA | NA | TRBJ1-2 | TRBV28 | CASRANRAGYTF | TGTGCCAGCAGAGCTAACAGGGCTGGCTACACCTTC
NA | NA | TRBJ2-1 | TRBV5-4 | CASSSGSGLHYNEQFF | TGTGCCAGCAGCTCGGGATCCGGACTACATTACAATGAGCAGTTCTTC
NA | NA | TRBJ1-5 | TRBV7-9 | CASSQDSYSNQPQHF | TGTGCCAGCAGCCAGGACAGTTATAGCAATCAGCCCCAGCATTTT
TRBD2 | NA | TRBJ2-2 | TRBV24-1 | CATSDFSGIGELFF | TGTGCCACCAGTGATTTTAGCGGGATCGGGGAGCTGTTTTTT